This T cell receptor beta chain was profiled in a study of beta chain features in type 1 diabetes. Looking at the study overall: The study found patients and healthy donors alike in age, gender and cell yields.

This clone has a handful of counts. Its antigen is currently unknown. Study outcomes and limitations: Significant though moderate, a shortening of TCRB CDR3s appeared in all four CD4+ subsets of Type 1 diabetes patients.

This CDR3 contains 16 residues. V dropped 5 bases and J dropped 9; count of bases not matched to a gene: 13. The germline CDR1 and CDR2 sequences are LNHDA and SQIVND (reference sequence). The investigators reverse transcribed all of the isolated RNA, so they sequenced expressed TCRB transcripts. TCRdb's table, derived via immunoSEQ multiplex PCR, lists solely in-frame clones and lacks some. The sample lists roughly 250,000 clones, around 20% occurring once. Material for sequencing was naive CD4+ T cells from blood. The chain joins TRBV19 to TRBJ2-1; 10 bases agree with TRBD1. The clonotype comes from a middle-aged woman with type 1 diabetes. CDR3 in DNA: TGTGCCAGTAGTGGGGGACAGGGGCTAAAAAAAAGTGAGCAGTTCTTC. The encoded protein is CASSGGQGLKKSEQFF.